A selection of T cell receptor beta chains follows, all from one sample in a study of control samples from healthy donors and cancer patients. Profiled with immunoSEQ multiplex PCR; TCRdb holds only in-frame clones, not every one. Here the sample spans more than 95,000 clones, more than 80% being singletons. The sequenced sample consisted of PBMCs. The receptors were gathered from a woman between 50 and 59 years old with colorectal cancer. Each CDR3 is given with its conserved first and last residue. A D gene is named only where the DNA matches it firmly. The size field is filled for only some rows; it gives once, few, many or a size class.

cdr3_aa: CSVEVGAAYTGELFF
cdr3_nt: TGCAGCGTTGAAGTGGGGGCGGCTTACACCGGGGAGCTGTTTTTT
d_call: .
v_call: TRBV29-1
j_call: TRBJ2-2
clone_size: .

cdr3_aa: CASSFLPTSMGYTF
cdr3_nt: TGCGCCAGCAGCTTCCTTCCGACATCAATGGGCTACACCTTC
d_call: .
v_call: TRBV5-1
j_call: TRBJ1-2
clone_size: .

cdr3_aa: CASSHDTVDGYTF
cdr3_nt: TGTGCCAGCAGCCATGACACAGTCGATGGCTACACCTTC
d_call: .
v_call: TRBV3-1/TRBV3-2
j_call: TRBJ1-2
clone_size: .

cdr3_aa: CASRGGVGDEKLFF
cdr3_nt: TGTGCCAGTAGAGGCGGGGTAGGGGACGAAAAACTGTTTTTT
d_call: .
v_call: TRBV19
j_call: TRBJ1-4
clone_size: .

cdr3_aa: CASSQALAGTGVDTQYF
cdr3_nt: TGTGCCAGCAGCCAGGCCCTCGCCGGGACAGGGGTCGATACGCAGTATTTT
d_call: TRBD1
v_call: TRBV3-1/TRBV3-2
j_call: TRBJ2-3
clone_size: .

cdr3_aa: CASSQGLAGEYEQYF
cdr3_nt: TGTGCCAGCAGCCAGGGACTAGCGGGCGAATACGAGCAGTACTTC
d_call: TRBD2
v_call: TRBV13
j_call: TRBJ2-7
clone_size: .

cdr3_aa: CASSRRQNTGELFF
cdr3_nt: TGTGCCAGCAGTCGACGACAGAACACCGGGGAGCTGTTTTTT
d_call: .
v_call: TRBV28
j_call: TRBJ2-2
clone_size: .

cdr3_aa: CASSYNRILLNTEAFF
cdr3_nt: TGTGCCAGCAGTTACAACCGGATTCTGTTGAACACTGAAGCTTTCTTT
d_call: .
v_call: TRBV6-5
j_call: TRBJ1-1
clone_size: .

cdr3_aa: CASSIGQYQETQYF
cdr3_nt: TGTGCCAGTAGTATCGGGCAGTACCAAGAGACCCAGTACTTC
d_call: .
v_call: TRBV19
j_call: TRBJ2-5
clone_size: once

cdr3_aa: CASSFLGAGNTIYF
cdr3_nt: TGTGCCAGCAGTTTTCTCGGGGCTGGAAACACCATATATTTT
d_call: .
v_call: TRBV28
j_call: TRBJ1-3
clone_size: few

cdr3_aa: CASSLAGRGTEAFF
cdr3_nt: TGTGCCAGCAGCTTGGCAGGCAGGGGAACTGAAGCTTTCTTT
d_call: .
v_call: TRBV5-6
j_call: TRBJ1-1
clone_size: .

cdr3_aa: CASSGGATVLNTEAFF
cdr3_nt: TGTGCCAGTAGCGGGGGGGCGACAGTATTGAACACTGAAGCTTTCTTT
d_call: .
v_call: TRBV19
j_call: TRBJ1-1
clone_size: .

cdr3_aa: CASSVVNGYYNEQFF
cdr3_nt: TGTGCCAGCAGCGTAGTAAACGGATACTACAATGAGCAGTTCTTC
d_call: .
v_call: TRBV9
j_call: TRBJ2-1
clone_size: .

cdr3_aa: CASRGIEGGYQPQHF
cdr3_nt: TGTGCCAGCAGGGGAATTGAGGGGGGATATCAGCCCCAGCATTTT
d_call: .
v_call: TRBV28
j_call: TRBJ1-5
clone_size: .

cdr3_aa: CASTIGREVIQYF
cdr3_nt: TGTGCCAGCACTATTGGCAGGGAGGTCATTCAGTACTTC
d_call: .
v_call: TRBV2
j_call: TRBJ2-4
clone_size: .

cdr3_aa: CASSLANIGYGYTF
cdr3_nt: TGTGCCAGCAGCTTAGCTAATATAGGATATGGCTACACCTTC
d_call: .
v_call: TRBV11-2
j_call: TRBJ1-2
clone_size: few

cdr3_aa: CASTTGREGGYTF
cdr3_nt: TGTGCCAGCACCACGGGCAGGGAGGGTGGCTACACCTTC
d_call: .
v_call: TRBV6-5
j_call: TRBJ1-2
clone_size: .

cdr3_aa: CASKTGAYGGNQPQHF
cdr3_nt: TGTGCCAGCAAAACCGGCGCGTACGGGGGCAATCAGCCCCAGCATTTT
d_call: .
v_call: TRBV28
j_call: TRBJ1-5
clone_size: .

cdr3_aa: CASRGTGTNQPQHF
cdr3_nt: TGTGCCAGCAGAGGGACAGGGACTAATCAGCCCCAGCATTTT
d_call: TRBD1
v_call: TRBV6-5
j_call: TRBJ1-5
clone_size: .

cdr3_aa: CASSEALRHGSPLHF
cdr3_nt: TGTGCCAGCAGTGAAGCGCTTCGTCACGGTTCACCCCTCCACTTT
d_call: .
v_call: TRBV2
j_call: TRBJ1-6
clone_size: .

cdr3_aa: CASSPGISGANVLTF
cdr3_nt: TGTGCCAGCAGCCCGGGGATCTCTGGGGCCAACGTCCTGACTTTC
d_call: .
v_call: TRBV7-3
j_call: TRBJ2-6
clone_size: .

cdr3_aa: CASSVQDTEAFF
cdr3_nt: TGCGCCAGCAGCGTACAGGACACTGAAGCTTTCTTT
d_call: .
v_call: TRBV5-1
j_call: TRBJ1-1
clone_size: .